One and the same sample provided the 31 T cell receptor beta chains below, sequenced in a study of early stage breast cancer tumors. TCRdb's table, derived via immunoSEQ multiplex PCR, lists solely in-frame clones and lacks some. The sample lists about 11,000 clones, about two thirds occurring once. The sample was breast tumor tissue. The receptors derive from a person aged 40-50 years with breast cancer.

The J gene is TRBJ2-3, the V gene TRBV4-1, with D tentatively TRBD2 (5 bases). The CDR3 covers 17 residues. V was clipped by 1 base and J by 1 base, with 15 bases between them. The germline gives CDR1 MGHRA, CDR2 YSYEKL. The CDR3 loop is CASSQVLTRTGTDTQYF. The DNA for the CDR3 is TGCGCCAGCAGCCAAGTCCTTACTAGGACGGGCACAGATACGCAGTATTTT.

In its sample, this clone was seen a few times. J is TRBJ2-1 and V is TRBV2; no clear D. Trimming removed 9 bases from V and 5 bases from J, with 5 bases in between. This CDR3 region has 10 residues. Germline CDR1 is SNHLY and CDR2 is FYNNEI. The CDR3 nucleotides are TGTGCCAGTGACGACAATGAGCAGTTCTTC. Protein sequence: CASDDNEQFF.

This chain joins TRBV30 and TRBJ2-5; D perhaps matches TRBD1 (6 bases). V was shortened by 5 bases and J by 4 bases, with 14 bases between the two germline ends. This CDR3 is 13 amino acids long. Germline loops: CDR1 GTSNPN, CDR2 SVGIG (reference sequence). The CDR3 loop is CAWEQGTGETQYF. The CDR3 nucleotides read TGTGCCTGGGAACAGGGCACTGGAGAGACCCAGTACTTC.

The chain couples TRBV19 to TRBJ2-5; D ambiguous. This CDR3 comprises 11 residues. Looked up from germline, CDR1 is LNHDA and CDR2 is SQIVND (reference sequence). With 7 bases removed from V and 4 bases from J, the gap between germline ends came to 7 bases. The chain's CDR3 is CASTLGETQYF. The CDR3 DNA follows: TGTGCCAGTACCTTAGGAGAGACCCAGTACTTC.

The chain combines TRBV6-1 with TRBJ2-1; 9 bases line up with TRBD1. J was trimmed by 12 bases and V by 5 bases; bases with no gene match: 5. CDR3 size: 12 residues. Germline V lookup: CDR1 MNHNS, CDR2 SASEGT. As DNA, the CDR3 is TGTGCCAGCAGTTATTGGGGACAGGGGCAGTTCTTC. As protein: CASSYWGQGQFF.

DNA of the CDR3: TGTGCCAGCAGTCGAGCGGCAGGGGATGTCGGTGGCTACACCTTC. It specifies CASSRAAGDVGGYTF. The gene calls are TRBV7-9 and TRBJ1-2; D is possibly TRBD1 (6 bases). The CDR3 has 15 amino acids. CDR1 is SEHNR and CDR2 is FQNEAQ in the germline V gene (reference sequence). V lost 6 bases, J lost 7 bases, and 21 bases lay in between.

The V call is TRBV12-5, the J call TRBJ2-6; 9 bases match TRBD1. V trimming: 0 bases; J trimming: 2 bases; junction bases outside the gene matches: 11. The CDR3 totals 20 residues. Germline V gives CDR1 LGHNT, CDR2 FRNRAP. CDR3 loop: CASGLVGRGQGKAGANVLTF. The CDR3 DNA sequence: TGTGCTAGTGGTTTGGTAGGGCGGGGACAGGGAAAGGCTGGGGCCAACGTCCTGACTTTC. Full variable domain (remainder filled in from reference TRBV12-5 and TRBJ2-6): DARVTQTPRHKVTEMGQEVTMRCQPILGHNTVFWYRQTMMQGLELLAYFRNRAPLDDSGMPKDRFSAEMPDATLATLKIQPSEPRDSAVYFCASGLVGRGQGKAGANVLTFGAGSRLTVL.

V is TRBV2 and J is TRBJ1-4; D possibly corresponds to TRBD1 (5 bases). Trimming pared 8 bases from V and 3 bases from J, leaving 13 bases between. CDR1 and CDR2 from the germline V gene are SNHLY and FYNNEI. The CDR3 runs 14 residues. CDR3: CASGERGANEKLFF. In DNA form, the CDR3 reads TGTGCCAGCGGCGAGAGGGGAGCTAATGAAAAACTGTTTTTT.

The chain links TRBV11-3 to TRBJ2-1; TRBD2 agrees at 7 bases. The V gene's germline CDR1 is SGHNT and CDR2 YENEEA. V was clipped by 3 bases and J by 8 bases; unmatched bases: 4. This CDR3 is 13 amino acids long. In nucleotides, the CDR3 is TGTGCCAGCAGCTTGGGGGGAGGGGATGAGCAGTTCTTC. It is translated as CASSLGGGDEQFF.

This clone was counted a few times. Written as DNA, the CDR3 is TGCAGCGTGGCGGGACTAGCCTACGAGCAGTACTTC. This gives the protein CSVAGLAYEQYF. The J gene is TRBJ2-7, the V gene TRBV29-1, with 8 bases lining up with TRBD2. CDR1 is SQVTM and CDR2 is ANQGSEA in the germline V gene. The CDR3 contains 12 residues. Losses at the gene ends were 6 bases for V and 2 bases for J; bases not matched to a gene: 3.

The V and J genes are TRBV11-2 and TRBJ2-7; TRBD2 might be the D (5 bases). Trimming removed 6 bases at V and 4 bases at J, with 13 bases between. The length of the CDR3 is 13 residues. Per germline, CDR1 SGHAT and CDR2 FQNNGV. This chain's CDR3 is CASRQDGVYEQYF. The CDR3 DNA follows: TGTGCCAGCAGGCAGGACGGGGTTTACGAGCAGTACTTC.

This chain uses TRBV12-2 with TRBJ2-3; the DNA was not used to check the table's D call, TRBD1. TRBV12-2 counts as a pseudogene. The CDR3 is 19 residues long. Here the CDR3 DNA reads TGTGCAAGTCGCTTAGCGCAGGGACAGGGGGTTAGTGGCACAGATACGCAGTATTTT. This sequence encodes CASRLAQGQGVSGTDTQYF.

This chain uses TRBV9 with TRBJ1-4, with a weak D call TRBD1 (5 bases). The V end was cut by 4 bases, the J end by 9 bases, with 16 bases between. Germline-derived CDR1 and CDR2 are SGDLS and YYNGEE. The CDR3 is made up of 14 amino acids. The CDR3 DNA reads TGTGCCAGCAGCCCCGGTAGCAGGGATCAAAAACTGTTTTTT. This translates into CASSPGSRDQKLFF.

The CDR3 loop reads CAWSTGRGGNEKLFF. CDR3 coding DNA: TGTGCCTGGAGTACCGGTCGGGGGGGGAATGAAAAACTGTTTTTT. This chain connects TRBV30 to TRBJ1-4; a weak D match, TRBD1 (5 bases). Germline CDR1 and CDR2: GTSNPN and SVGIG (reference sequence). The germline V and J ends were trimmed by 2 bases and 5 bases, with 15 bases remaining between them. The CDR3 is made up of 15 amino acids. The full variable domain, with the rest looked up from reference TRBV30 and TRBJ1-4, is SQTIHQWPATLVQPVGSPLSLECTVEGTSNPNLYWYRQAAGRGLQLLFYSVGIGQISSEVPQNLSASRPQDRQFILSSKKLLLSDSGFYLCAWSTGRGGNEKLFFGSGTQLSVL.

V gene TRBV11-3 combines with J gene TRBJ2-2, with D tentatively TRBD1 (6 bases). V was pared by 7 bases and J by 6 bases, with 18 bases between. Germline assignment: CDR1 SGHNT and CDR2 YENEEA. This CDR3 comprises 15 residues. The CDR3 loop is CASTYLQGRAGELFF. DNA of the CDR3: TGTGCCAGCACGTATTTACAGGGTCGAGCCGGGGAGCTGTTTTTT.

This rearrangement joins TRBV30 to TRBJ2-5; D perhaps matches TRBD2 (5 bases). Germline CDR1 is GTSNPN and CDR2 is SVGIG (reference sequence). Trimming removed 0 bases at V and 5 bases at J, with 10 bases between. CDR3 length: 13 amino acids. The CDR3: CAWSVLGSETQYF. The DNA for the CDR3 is TGTGCCTGGAGTGTATTAGGGAGTGAGACCCAGTACTTC.

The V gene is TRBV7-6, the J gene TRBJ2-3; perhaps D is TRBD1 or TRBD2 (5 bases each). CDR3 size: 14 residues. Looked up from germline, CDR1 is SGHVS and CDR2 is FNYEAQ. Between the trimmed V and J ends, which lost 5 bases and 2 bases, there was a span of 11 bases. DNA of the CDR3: TGTGCCAGCAGCCTCTTCGGGACCACAGATACGCAGTATTTT. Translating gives CASSLFGTTDTQYF.

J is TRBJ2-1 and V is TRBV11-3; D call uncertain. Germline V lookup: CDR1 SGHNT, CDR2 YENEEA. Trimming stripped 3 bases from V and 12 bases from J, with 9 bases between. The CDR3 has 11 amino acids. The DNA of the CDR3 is TGTGCCAGCAGCTTTGACCGGTCGCAGTTCTTC. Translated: CASSFDRSQFF.

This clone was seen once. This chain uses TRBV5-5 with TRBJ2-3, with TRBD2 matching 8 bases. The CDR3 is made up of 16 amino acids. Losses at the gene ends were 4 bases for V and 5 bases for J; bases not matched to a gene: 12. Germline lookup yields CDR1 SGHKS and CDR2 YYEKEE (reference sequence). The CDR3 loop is CASSGVRGGLGDTQYF. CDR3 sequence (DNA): TGTGCCAGCAGCGGGGTCCGGGGGGGGCTGGGAGATACGCAGTATTTT.

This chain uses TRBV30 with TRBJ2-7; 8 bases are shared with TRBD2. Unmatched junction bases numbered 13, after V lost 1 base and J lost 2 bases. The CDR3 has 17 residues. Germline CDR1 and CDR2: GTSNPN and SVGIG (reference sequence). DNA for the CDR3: TGTGCCTGGAGTGCCCCCCCTCGACTAGCGCAAACCTACGAGCAGTACTTC. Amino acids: CAWSAPPRLAQTYEQYF.

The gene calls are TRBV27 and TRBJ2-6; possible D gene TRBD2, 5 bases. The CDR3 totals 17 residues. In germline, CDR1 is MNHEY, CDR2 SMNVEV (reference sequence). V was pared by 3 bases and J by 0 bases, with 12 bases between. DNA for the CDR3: TGTGCCAGCAGTTTGGGCGGGTCGATCTCTGGGGCCAACGTCCTGACTTTC. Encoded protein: CASSLGGSISGANVLTF.

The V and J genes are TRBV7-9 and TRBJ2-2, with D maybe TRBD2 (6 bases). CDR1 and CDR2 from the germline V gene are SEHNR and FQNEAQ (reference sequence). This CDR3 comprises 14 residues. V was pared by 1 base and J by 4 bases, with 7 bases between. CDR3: CASSLGAGTGELFF. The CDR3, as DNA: TGTGCCAGCAGCTTAGGAGCGGGCACCGGGGAGCTGTTTTTT.

CDR3 protein: CASSSQTGLRGNEQFF. CDR3 sequence (DNA): TGTGCCAGCAGCTCCCAGACCGGGTTGAGGGGTAATGAGCAGTTCTTC. The V and J genes are TRBV9 and TRBJ2-1; D assignment may be TRBD1 or TRBD2 (5 bases each). Germline-derived CDR1 and CDR2 are SGDLS and YYNGEE. The CDR3 sequence is 16 residues long. Trimming pared 4 bases from V and 7 bases from J, leaving 21 bases between.

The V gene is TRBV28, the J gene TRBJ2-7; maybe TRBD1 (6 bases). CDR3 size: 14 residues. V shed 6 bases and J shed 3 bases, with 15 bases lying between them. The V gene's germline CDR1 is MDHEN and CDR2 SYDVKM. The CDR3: CASSTQGPYYEQYF. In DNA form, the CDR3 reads TGTGCCAGCAGCACACAGGGACCCTACTACGAGCAGTACTTC.

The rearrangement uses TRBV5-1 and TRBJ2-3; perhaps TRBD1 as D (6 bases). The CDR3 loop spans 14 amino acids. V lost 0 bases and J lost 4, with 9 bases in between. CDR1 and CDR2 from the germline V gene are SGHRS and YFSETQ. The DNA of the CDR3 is TGCGCCAGCAGCTTGGGACAGGCGGCAGATACGCAGTATTTT. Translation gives CASSLGQAADTQYF.

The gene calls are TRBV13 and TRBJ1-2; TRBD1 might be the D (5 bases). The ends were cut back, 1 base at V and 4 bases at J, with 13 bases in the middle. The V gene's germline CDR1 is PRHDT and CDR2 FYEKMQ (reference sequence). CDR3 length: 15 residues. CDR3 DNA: TGTGCCAGCAGCTTAGATGGGGGAAGGATCTATGGCTACACCTTC. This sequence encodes CASSLDGGRIYGYTF.

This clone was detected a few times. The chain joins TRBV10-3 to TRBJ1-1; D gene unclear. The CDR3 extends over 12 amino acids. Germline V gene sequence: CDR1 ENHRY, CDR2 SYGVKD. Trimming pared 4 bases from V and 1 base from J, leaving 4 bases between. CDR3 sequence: CAISVRNTEAFF. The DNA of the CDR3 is TGTGCCATCAGTGTAAGGAACACTGAAGCTTTCTTT.

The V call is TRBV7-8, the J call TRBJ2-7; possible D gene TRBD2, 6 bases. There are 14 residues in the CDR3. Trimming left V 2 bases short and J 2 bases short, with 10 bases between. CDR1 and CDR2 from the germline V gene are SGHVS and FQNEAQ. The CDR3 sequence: CASSLRTTPYEQYF. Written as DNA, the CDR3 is TGTGCCAGCAGCTTACGGACTACCCCCTACGAGCAGTACTTC.

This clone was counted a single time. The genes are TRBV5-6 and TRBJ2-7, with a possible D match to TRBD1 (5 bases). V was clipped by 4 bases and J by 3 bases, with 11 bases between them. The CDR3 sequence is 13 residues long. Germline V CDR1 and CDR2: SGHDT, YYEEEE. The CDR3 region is CASSPDRSYEQYF. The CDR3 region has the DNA TGTGCCAGCAGCCCCGACAGAAGCTACGAGCAGTACTTC.

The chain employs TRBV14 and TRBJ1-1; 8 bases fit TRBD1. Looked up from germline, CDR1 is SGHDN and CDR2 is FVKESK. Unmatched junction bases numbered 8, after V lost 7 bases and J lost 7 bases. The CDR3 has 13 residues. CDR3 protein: CASTYGQGREAFF. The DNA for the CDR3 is TGTGCCAGCACCTACGGACAGGGCCGTGAAGCTTTCTTT.

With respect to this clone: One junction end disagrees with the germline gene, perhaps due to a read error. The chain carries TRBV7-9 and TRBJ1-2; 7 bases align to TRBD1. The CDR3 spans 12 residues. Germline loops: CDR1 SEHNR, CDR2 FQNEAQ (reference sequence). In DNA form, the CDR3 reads TGTGCCAGCAGCTTGGGCAGGGGGACAAACCGCTTC. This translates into CASSLGRGTNRF.